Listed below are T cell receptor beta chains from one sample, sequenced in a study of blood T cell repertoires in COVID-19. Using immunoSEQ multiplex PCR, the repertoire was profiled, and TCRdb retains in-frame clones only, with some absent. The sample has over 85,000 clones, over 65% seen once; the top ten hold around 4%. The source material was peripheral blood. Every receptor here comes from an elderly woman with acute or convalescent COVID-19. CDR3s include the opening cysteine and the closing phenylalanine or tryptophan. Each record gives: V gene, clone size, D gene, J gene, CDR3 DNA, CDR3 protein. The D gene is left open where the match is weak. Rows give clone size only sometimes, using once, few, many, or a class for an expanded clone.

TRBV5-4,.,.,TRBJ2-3,TGTGCCAGCAGCAGCCGGGATCAGACCTTAGATACGCAGTATTTT,CASSSRDQTLDTQYF
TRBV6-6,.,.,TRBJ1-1,TGTGCCAGCAGGCAGGGGCCCACTGAAGCTTTCTTT,CASRQGPTEAFF
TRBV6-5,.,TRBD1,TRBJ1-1,TGTGCCAGCATACGAAAGACAGGGGGGAGCACTGAAGCTTTCTTT,CASIRKTGGSTEAFF
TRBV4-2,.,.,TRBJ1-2,TGTGCCAGCAGCCAAGTACGAGGGAACTACACCTTC,CASSQVRGNYTF
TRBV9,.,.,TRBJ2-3,TGTGCCAGCAGCGTAAGCTTTTGGAGCGGTACTAGCACAGATACGCAGTATTTT,CASSVSFWSGTSTDTQYF
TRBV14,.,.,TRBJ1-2,TGTGCCAGCAGCCAAGATGTTGCAGGGTACTATGGCTACACCTTC,CASSQDVAGYYGYTF
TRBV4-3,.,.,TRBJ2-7,TGCGCCAGCAGCCTCAATAGCGACGAGCAGTACTTC,CASSLNSDEQYF
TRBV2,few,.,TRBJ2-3,TGTGCCAGCAGGAAGGAATTAGCGGCGACAGATACGCAGTATTTT,CASRKELAATDTQYF
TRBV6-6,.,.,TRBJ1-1,TGTGCGGCGACAGCCTCCGTTTGGGGCACTGAAGCTTTCTTT,CAATASVWGTEAFF
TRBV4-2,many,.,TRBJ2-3,TGTGCCAGCAGCCAGATACCCGGGACTAGCACAGATACGCAGTATTTT,CASSQIPGTSTDTQYF
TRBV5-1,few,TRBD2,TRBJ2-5,TGCGCCAGCAGCCCAACTAGCGGGGGGCTCCAAGAGACCCAGTACTTC,CASSPTSGGLQETQYF
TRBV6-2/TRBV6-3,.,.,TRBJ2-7,TGTGCCAGCAGTTACAGCGGGACATGGCAAACCTACGAGCAGTACTTC,CASSYSGTWQTYEQYF
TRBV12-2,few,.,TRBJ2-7,TGTGCAAGTCGCTTAGGTGGTCAGGGGGCTAGTTGGGCCTACGAGCAGTACTTC,CASRLGGQGASWAYEQYF
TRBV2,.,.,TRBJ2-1,TGTGCCAGCACACAAACCCAACACAATGAGCAGTTCTTC,CASTQTQHNEQFF
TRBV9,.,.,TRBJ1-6,TGTGCCAGCAGCGGCGGGCCCCACGGGGGTTCACCCCTCCACTTT,CASSGGPHGGSPLHF
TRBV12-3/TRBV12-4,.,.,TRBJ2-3,TGTGCCAGCAGTTTCCCGAGCGGGGATACGCAGTATTTT,CASSFPSGDTQYF
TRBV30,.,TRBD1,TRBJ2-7,TGTGCCTGGAGTGTAGAAGGGACAGACCCCTGGCGGCAGTACTTC,CAWSVEGTDPWRQYF
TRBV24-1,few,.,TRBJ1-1,TGTGCCACCAGTGAGAACTCTTCGGGAAAAGCTTTCTTT,CATSENSSGKAFF
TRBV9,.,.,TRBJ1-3,TGTGCCAGCAGCGCAGGACAGATTCACGAGGCTGGAAACACCATATATTTT,CASSAGQIHEAGNTIYF
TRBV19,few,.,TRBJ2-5,TGTGCCAGTAGTCCCTGGGCAGGGCGGGAGACCCAGTACTTC,CASSPWAGRETQYF
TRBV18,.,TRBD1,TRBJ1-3,TGTGCCAGCTCACTGTATCCCACAGGGGGCCCTGGAAACACCATATATTTT,CASSLYPTGGPGNTIYF
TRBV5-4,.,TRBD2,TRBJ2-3,TGTGCCAGCAGCTTGTCGGGGGGGGGCAGCACAGATACGCAGTATTTT,CASSLSGGGSTDTQYF
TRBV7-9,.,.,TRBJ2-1,TGTGCCAGCAGCTTTGGCGACACCTACAATGAGCAGTTCTTC,CASSFGDTYNEQFF
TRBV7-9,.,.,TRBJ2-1,TGTGCCAGCAGCTTGTCCAGGGTCGGGGAGCAGTTCTTC,CASSLSRVGEQFF
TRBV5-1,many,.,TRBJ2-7,TGCGCCAGCACGGGGACTGACTCCTACGAGCAGTACTTC,CASTGTDSYEQYF
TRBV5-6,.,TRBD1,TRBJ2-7,TGTGCCAGCAGCCCTCTACAGGGGACCTACGAGCAGTACTTC,CASSPLQGTYEQYF
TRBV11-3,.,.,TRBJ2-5,TGTGCCAGCCGGGCCGCAGGGCACGAGACCCAGTACTTC,CASRAAGHETQYF
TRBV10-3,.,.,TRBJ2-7,TGTGCCATCAGTGAGTCTTTGGGGGCAGGAGTTTCCTACGAGCAGTACTTC,CAISESLGAGVSYEQYF
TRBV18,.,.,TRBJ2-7,TGTGCCAGCTCACCAAAGGCAGGTTACTCCTACGAGCAGTACTTC,CASSPKAGYSYEQYF
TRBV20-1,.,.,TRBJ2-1,TGCAGTGCTCAGTGGAATGAGCAGTTCTTC,CSAQWNEQFF
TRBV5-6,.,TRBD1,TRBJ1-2,TGTGCCAGCAGTCTTACTGGGACAGTACTTTCTAACTATGGCTACACCTTC,CASSLTGTVLSNYGYTF
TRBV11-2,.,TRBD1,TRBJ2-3,TGTGCCAGCAGCTTAGAGGACAGGGTTAATACGCAGTATTTT,CASSLEDRVNTQYF
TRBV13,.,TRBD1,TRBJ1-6,TGTGCCAGCAGCATGCTACAGGGGGGGAGATCACCCCTCCACTTT,CASSMLQGGRSPLHF
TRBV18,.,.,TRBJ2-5,TGTGCCAGCTCACCAGGGGCAACCCAAGAGACCCAGTACTTC,CASSPGATQETQYF
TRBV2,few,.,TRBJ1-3,TGTGCCAGCAGTGGCGGGGGGGCAAGAAACACCATATATTTT,CASSGGGARNTIYF
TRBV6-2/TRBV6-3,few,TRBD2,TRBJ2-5,TGTGCCAGCAGTTACCCCTCTAGCGGGAGGGAGACCCAGTACTTC,CASSYPSSGRETQYF
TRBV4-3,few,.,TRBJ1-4,TGCGCCAGCAGCCAAGGGGGTCTGGGGAGGTCTAGGGAAAAACTGTTTTTT,CASSQGGLGRSREKLFF
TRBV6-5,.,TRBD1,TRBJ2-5,TGTGCCAGCAGTTACCCCGGACAGGGGCAAGAGACCCAGTACTTC,CASSYPGQGQETQYF